This T cell receptor beta chain was found in a study of T cell repertoires in cytomegalovirus infection. Background on the study: TCR beta signatures that were public indicated CMV infection and matching HLA type.

TCRdb re-called the reads through MiXCR, storing one row per CDR3 protein. The sample has roughly 640,000 distinct CDR3 sequences, 20% to 30% seen once. Worth noting for this clonotype: The antigen is not known.

Per germline, CDR1 SGHVS and CDR2 FNYEAQ. This CDR3 contains 15 residues. V was clipped by 5 bases and J by 6 bases, with 14 bases between them. The study, taken as a whole, reports: HLA-C-restricted CMV clonotypes gave the most frequent clonotype in two of eight donors.

What was sequenced was CD8+ T cells from PBMCs. V and J are TRBV7-6 and TRBJ2-6; D not certain. This TCR was sampled from a human donor in good health (CMV status not recorded). Some clones in this sample may be carry-over from other donors' samples. The CDR3 DNA sequence: TGTGCCAGCAGCCCGACGGGTCTCGAGGCCAACGTCCTGACTTTC. It specifies CASSPTGLEANVLTF. Based on the CDR3 plus reference TRBV7-6 and TRBJ2-6, the full variable domain is GAGVSQSPRYKVTKRGQDVALRCDPISGHVSLYWYRQALGQGPEFLTYFNYEAQQDKSGLPNDRFSAERPEGSISTLTIQRTEQRDSAMYRCASSPTGLEANVLTFGAGSRLTVL.